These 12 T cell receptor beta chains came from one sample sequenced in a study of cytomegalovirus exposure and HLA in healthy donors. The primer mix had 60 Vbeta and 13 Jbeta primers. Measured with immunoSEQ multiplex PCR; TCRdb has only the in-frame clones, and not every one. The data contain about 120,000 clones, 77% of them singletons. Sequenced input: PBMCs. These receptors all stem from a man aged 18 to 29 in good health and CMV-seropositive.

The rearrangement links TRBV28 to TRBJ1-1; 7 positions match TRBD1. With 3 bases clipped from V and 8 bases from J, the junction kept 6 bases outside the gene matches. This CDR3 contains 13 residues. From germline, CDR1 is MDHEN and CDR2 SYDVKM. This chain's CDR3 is CASSLKGQREAFF. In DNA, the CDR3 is TGTGCCAGCAGTTTGAAGGGACAGAGGGAAGCTTTCTTT.

The CDR3 here is CASSNRDRVLAGGRSTDTQYF. CDR3 coding DNA: TGTGCCAGTAGTAACCGGGACAGGGTACTAGCGGGAGGTAGAAGCACAGATACGCAGTATTTT. The chain recombines TRBV19 with TRBJ2-3; 12 bases map to TRBD2. Germline-derived CDR1 and CDR2 are LNHDA and SQIVND (reference sequence). V was pared by 4 bases and J by 0 bases, with 17 bases of the junction left unmatched. The CDR3 is 21 residues long.

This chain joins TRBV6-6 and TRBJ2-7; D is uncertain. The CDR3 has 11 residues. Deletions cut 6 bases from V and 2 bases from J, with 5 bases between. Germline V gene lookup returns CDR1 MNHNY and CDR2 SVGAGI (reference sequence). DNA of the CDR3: TGTGCCAGCAGCGCGACCTACGAGCAGTACTTC. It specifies CASSATYEQYF.

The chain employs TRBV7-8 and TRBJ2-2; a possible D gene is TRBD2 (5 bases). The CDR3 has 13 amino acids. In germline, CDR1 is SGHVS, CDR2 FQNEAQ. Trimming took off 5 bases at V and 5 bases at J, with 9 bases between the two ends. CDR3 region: CASSRGSTGELFF. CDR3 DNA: TGTGCCAGCAGCCGAGGGTCAACCGGGGAGCTGTTTTTT.

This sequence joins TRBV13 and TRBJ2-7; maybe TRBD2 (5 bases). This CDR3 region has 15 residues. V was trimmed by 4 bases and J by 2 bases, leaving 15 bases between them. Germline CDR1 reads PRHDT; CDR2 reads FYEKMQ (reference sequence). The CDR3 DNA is TGTGCCAGCAGCTCCCCAGCTAGCCGAACCTACGAGCAGTACTTC. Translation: CASSSPASRTYEQYF.

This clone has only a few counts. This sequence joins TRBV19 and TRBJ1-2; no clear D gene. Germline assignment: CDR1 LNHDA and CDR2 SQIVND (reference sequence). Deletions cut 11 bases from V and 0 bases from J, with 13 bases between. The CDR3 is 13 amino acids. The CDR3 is CAAAGVPNYGYTF. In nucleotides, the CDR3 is TGTGCCGCCGCCGGGGTGCCTAACTATGGCTACACCTTC. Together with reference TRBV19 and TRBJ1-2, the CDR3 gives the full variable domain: DGGITQSPKYLFRKEGQNVTLSCEQNLNHDAMYWYRQDPGQGLRLIYYSQIVNDFQKGDIAEGYSVSREKKESFPLTVTSAQKNPTAFYLCAAAGVPNYGYTFGSGTRLTVV.

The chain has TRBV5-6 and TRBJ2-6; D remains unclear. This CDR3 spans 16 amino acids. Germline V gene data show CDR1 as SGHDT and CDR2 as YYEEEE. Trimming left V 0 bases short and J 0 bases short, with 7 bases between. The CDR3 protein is CASSLEPLSGANVLTF. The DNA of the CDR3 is TGTGCCAGCAGCTTGGAGCCTCTCTCTGGGGCCAACGTCCTGACTTTC.

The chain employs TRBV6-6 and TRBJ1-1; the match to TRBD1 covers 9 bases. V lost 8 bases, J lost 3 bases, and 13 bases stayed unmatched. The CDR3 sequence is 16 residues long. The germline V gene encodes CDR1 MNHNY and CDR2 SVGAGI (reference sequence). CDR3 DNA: TGTGCCAGCGGTGTCGGACTAAGGACAGGGGACACTGAAGCTTTCTTT. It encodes CASGVGLRTGDTEAFF.

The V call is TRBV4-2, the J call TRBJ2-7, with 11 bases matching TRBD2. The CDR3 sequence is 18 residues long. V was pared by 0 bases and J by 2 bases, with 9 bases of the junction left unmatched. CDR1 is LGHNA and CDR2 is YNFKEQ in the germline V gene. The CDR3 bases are TGTGCCAGCAGCCAAGATGGGAGCGGGACTAGCGGCACCTACGAGCAGTACTTC. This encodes CASSQDGSGTSGTYEQYF.

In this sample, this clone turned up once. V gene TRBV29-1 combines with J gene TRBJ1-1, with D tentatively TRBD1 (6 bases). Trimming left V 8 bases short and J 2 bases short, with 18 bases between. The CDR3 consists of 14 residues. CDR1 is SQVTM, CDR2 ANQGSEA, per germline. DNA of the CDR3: TGCAGCATCAGGGGAGTGTACCCTAACACTGAAGCTTTCTTT. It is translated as CSIRGVYPNTEAFF. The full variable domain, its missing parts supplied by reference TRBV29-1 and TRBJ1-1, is SAVISQKPSRDICQRGTSLTIQCQVDSQVTMMFWYRQQPGQSLTLIATANQGSEATYESGFVIDKFPISRPNLTFSTLTVSNMSPEDSSIYLCSIRGVYPNTEAFFGQGTRLTVV.

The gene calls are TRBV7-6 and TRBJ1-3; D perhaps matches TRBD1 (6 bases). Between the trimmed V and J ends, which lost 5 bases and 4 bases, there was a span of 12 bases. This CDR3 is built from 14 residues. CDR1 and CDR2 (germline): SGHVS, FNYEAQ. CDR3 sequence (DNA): TGTGCCAGCAGCCGTAACGGACAGGGAAACACCATATATTTT. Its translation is CASSRNGQGNTIYF.

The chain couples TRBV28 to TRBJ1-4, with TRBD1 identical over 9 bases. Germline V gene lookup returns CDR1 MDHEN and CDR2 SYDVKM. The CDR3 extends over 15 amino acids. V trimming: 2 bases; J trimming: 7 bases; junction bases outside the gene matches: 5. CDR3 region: CASSLHRDRVEKLFF. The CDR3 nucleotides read TGTGCCAGCAGTTTACACCGGGACAGGGTTGAAAAACTGTTTTTT.